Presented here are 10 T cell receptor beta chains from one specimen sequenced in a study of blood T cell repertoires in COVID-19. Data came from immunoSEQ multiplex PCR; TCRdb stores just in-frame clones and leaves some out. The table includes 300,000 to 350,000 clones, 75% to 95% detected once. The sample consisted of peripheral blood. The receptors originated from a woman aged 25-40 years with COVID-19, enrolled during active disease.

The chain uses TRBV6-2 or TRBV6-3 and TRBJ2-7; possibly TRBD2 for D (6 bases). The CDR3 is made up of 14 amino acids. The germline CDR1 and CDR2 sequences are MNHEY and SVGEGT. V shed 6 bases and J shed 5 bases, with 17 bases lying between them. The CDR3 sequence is CASSPGPWGDEQYF. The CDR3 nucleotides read TGTGCCAGCAGCCCCGGGCCTTGGGGGGACGAGCAGTACTTC.

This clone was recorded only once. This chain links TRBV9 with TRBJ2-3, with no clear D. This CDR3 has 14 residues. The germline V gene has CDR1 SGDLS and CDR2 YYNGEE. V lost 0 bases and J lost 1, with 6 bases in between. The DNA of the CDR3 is TGTGCCAGCAGCGTAGTTCAGGGCACAGATACGCAGTATTTT. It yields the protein CASSVVQGTDTQYF.

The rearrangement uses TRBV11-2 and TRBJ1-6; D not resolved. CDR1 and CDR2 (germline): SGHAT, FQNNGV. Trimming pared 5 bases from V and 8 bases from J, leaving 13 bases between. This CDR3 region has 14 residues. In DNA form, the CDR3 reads TGTGCCAGCAGCCGTATGACGGGGTATTCACCCCTCCACTTT. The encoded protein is CASSRMTGYSPLHF.

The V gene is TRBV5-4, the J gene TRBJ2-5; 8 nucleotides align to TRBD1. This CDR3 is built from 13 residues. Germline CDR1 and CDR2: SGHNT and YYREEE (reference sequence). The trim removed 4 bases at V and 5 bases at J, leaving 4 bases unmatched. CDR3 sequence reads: CASSPGGLETQYF. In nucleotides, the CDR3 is TGTGCCAGCAGCCCAGGGGGCCTGGAGACCCAGTACTTC.

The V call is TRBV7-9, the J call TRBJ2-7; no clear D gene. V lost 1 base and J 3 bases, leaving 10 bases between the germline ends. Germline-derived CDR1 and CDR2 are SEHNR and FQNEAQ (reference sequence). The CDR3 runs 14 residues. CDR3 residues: CASSLDGFSYEQYF. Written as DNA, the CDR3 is TGTGCCAGCAGCTTAGACGGGTTTAGCTACGAGCAGTACTTC.

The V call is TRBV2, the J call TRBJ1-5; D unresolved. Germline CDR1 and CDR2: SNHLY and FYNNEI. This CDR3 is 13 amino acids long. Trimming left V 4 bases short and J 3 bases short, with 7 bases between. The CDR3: CASSGSINQPQHF. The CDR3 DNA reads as TGTGCCAGCAGTGGCAGTATCAATCAGCCCCAGCATTTT. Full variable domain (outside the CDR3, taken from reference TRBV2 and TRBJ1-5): EPEVTQTPSHQVTQMGQEVILRCVPISNHLYFYWYRQILGQKVEFLVSFYNNEISEKSEIFDDQFSVERPDGSNFTLKIRSTKLEDSAMYFCASSGSINQPQHFGDGTRLSIL.

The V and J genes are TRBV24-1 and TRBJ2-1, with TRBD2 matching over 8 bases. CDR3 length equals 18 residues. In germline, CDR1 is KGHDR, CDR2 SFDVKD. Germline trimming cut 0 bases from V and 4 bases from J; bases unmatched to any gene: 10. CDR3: CATSDLEVGVAGYNEQFF. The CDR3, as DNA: TGTGCCACCAGTGATTTGGAGGTTGGGGTAGCGGGATACAATGAGCAGTTCTTC.

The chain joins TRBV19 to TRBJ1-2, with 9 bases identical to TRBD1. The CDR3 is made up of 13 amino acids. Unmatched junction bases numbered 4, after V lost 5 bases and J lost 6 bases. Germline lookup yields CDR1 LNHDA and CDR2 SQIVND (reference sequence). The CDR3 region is CASSLQGADGYTF. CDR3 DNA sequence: TGTGCCAGTAGTTTACAGGGGGCAGATGGCTACACCTTC.

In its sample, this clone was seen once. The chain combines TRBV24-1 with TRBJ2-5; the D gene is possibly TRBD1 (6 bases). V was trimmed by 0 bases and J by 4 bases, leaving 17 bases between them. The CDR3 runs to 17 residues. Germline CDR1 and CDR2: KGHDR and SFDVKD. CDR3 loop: CATSDLPGRGLGETQYF. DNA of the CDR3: TGTGCCACCAGTGATTTGCCGGGCAGGGGCCTAGGAGAGACCCAGTACTTC.

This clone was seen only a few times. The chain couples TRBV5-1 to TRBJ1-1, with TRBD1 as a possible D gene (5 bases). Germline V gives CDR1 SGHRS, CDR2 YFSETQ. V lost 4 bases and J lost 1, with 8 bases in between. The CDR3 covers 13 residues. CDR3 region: CASSITGNTEAFF. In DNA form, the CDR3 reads TGCGCCAGCAGCATCACAGGGAACACTGAAGCTTTCTTT.